One and the same sample provided the 19 T cell receptor beta chains below, sequenced in a study of cytomegalovirus exposure and HLA in healthy donors. Both 60 Vbeta primers and 13 Jbeta primers went into the PCR. Profiling relied on immunoSEQ multiplex PCR, and the TCRdb table lists in-frame clones only, not all of them. The profile shows roughly 120,000 clones, less than 80% of them singletons. The specimen sequenced was PBMCs. The receptors were sampled from a man in his forties or fifties in good health and CMV-seropositive.

The chain links TRBV5-1 to TRBJ2-5; a weak D match, TRBD1 (5 bases). The CDR3 has 14 residues. The V end lost 0 bases, the J end lost 5 bases, and 11 bases lay between the germline ends. Per germline, CDR1 SGHRS and CDR2 YFSETQ. CDR3 residues: CASSLDSRVETQYF. The CDR3, as DNA: TGCGCCAGCAGCTTGGACTCCAGGGTTGAGACCCAGTACTTC.

This clone occurred once. J is TRBJ2-7 and V is TRBV5-1; 9 bases map to TRBD1. Germline-derived CDR1 and CDR2 are SGHRS and YFSETQ. The CDR3 runs to 17 residues. The junction had 9 bases not matched to a gene; V was cut back by 0 bases and J by 2 bases. The CDR3 region has the DNA TGCGCCAGCAGCTTGGGGCCATTACGACAGGGGGCCTACGAGCAGTACTTC. Its translation is CASSLGPLRQGAYEQYF.

The chain carries TRBV27 and TRBJ1-2, with D hard to call. The CDR3 consists of 13 residues. Germline assignment: CDR1 MNHEY and CDR2 SMNVEV (reference sequence). V was pared by 3 bases and J by 7 bases, with 12 bases between. The CDR3 DNA is TGTGCCAGCAGTTTTGCCGGGGAGGCTGGCTACACCTTC. Protein product: CASSFAGEAGYTF.

The chain uses TRBV19 and TRBJ2-3; 10 nucleotides align to TRBD2. This CDR3 has 15 amino acids. Trimming at V came to 5 bases and at J to 3 bases, leaving 5 bases not matched to a gene. Germline V CDR1 and CDR2: LNHDA, SQIVND (reference sequence). For the CDR3, the DNA is TGTGCCAGTAGTTTCAAGCGGGAGGGGACAGATACGCAGTATTTT. This sequence encodes CASSFKREGTDTQYF.

V is TRBV7-2 and J is TRBJ1-1, with 8 bases aligning to TRBD1. With V trimmed by 3 bases and J by 8 bases, 14 bases remained unmatched. The CDR3 spans 16 residues. The germline CDR1 and CDR2 sequences are SGHTA and FQGNSA. The DNA of the CDR3 is TGTGCCAGCAGCTTCGTATCCGGGACAGGCTTAAACGAAGCTTTCTTT. Protein: CASSFVSGTGLNEAFF.

The chain combines TRBV11-2 with TRBJ2-2; 8 bases agree with TRBD2. Per the germline V gene, CDR1 is SGHAT and CDR2 is FQNNGV. The CDR3 runs to 15 residues. After removal of 4 bases from V and 5 bases from J, the junction contained 6 bases not matched to a gene. The CDR3 is CASSSSGSRTGELFF. The CDR3 DNA sequence: TGTGCCAGCAGCTCAAGCGGGAGTAGGACCGGGGAGCTGTTTTTT.

This clone came up a few times. The chain has TRBV7-9 and TRBJ1-3; D may be TRBD1 (5 bases). V lost 0 bases and J 4 bases, leaving 10 bases between the germline ends. Germline V lookup: CDR1 SEHNR, CDR2 FQNEAQ (reference sequence). The CDR3 has 15 amino acids. CDR3 coding DNA: TGTGCCAGCAGCTTAGCGCGGGGGTACGGAAACACCATATATTTT. Translating it yields CASSLARGYGNTIYF. Filled out from reference TRBV7-9 and TRBJ1-3, the complete variable domain reads DTGVSQNPRHKITKRGQNVTFRCDPISEHNRLYWYRQTLGQGPEFLTYFQNEAQLEKSRLLSDRFSAERPKGSFSTLEIQRTEQGDSAMYLCASSLARGYGNTIYFGEGSWLTVV.

The chain recombines TRBV2 with TRBJ2-5, with TRBD2 identical over 10 bases. Germline trimming cut 2 bases from V and 2 bases from J; bases unmatched to any gene: 11. Germline V gives CDR1 SNHLY, CDR2 FYNNEI. CDR3 length: 18 residues. The CDR3 region is CASSENRDLAGGQETQYF. As DNA, the CDR3 is TGTGCCAGCAGTGAAAACAGGGATTTAGCGGGAGGTCAAGAGACCCAGTACTTC.

This chain uses TRBV6-6 with TRBJ1-4; weak D call: TRBD1 (6 bases). The V end lost 2 bases, the J end lost 3 bases, and 13 bases lay between the germline ends. The CDR3 extends over 16 amino acids. Germline-derived CDR1 and CDR2 are MNHNY and SVGAGI (reference sequence). The CDR3 spells CASSYRTGQANEKLFF. The CDR3 bases are TGTGCCAGCAGTTACAGAACAGGGCAAGCTAATGAAAAACTGTTTTTT.

The chain uses TRBV9 and TRBJ1-3; 7 bases are a match to TRBD1. Germline trimming cut 1 base from V and 8 bases from J; bases unmatched to any gene: 15. This CDR3 is built from 17 residues. Germline CDR1 SGDLS, CDR2 YYNGEE. The CDR3 loop is CASSVLTGYTGTDTIYF. CDR3 DNA: TGTGCCAGCAGCGTATTGACAGGGTATACAGGAACGGACACCATATATTTT. The complete variable domain, with remaining parts taken from reference TRBV9 and TRBJ1-3, reads DSGVTQTPKHLITATGQRVTLRCSPRSGDLSVYWYQQSLDQGLQFLIQYYNGEERAKGNILERFSAQQFPDLHSELNLSSLELGDSALYFCASSVLTGYTGTDTIYFGEGSWLTVV.

The chain is built from TRBV11-2 and TRBJ2-7; D unclear. In germline, CDR1 is SGHAT, CDR2 FQNNGV. Trimming took 2 bases from V and 2 from J, leaving 7 bases between them. The CDR3 runs 13 residues. The CDR3: CASSLRSPYEQYF. As DNA, the CDR3 is TGTGCCAGCAGCTTACGGTCCCCCTACGAGCAGTACTTC.

This clone showed up just a few times. The chain has TRBV29-1 and TRBJ2-1; 8 nucleotides match TRBD1. The CDR3 runs 11 residues. Germline CDR1 and CDR2: SQVTM and ANQGSEA. V shed 5 bases and J 9 bases; nucleotides not matched to a gene: 3. CDR3 amino acids: CSVRTGSEQFF. The CDR3 bases are TGCAGCGTTCGGACAGGGAGTGAGCAGTTCTTC.

The chain employs TRBV19 and TRBJ1-2; 12 bases agree with TRBD1. The CDR3 is 16 residues long. With V trimmed by 5 bases and J by 4 bases, 8 bases remained unmatched. Germline V gene lookup returns CDR1 LNHDA and CDR2 SQIVND (reference sequence). The CDR3 DNA follows: TGTGCCAGTAGTCGGGGACAGGGGGCACCGGGCTATGGCTACACCTTC. Translated: CASSRGQGAPGYGYTF.

Details on this clone: The same CDR3 also results from other DNA sequences found in this sample. The gene calls are TRBV29-1 and TRBJ2-7; TRBD1 matches 8 bases. V was pared by 3 bases and J by 2 bases, with 0 bases of the junction left unmatched. Germline CDR1 and CDR2: SQVTM and ANQGSEA. This CDR3 is built from 12 residues. The DNA for the CDR3 is TGCAGCGTTGAGGGACAGGCCTACGAGCAGTACTTC. Amino acids: CSVEGQAYEQYF.

The V call is TRBV6-6, the J call TRBJ2-7; TRBD1 might be the D (5 bases). The CDR3 has 13 amino acids. CDR1 is MNHNY, CDR2 SVGAGI, per germline (reference sequence). Trimming left V 6 bases short and J 10 bases short, with 19 bases between. CDR3 in DNA: TGTGCCAGCAGAGTCGATGCCCAGGGTGGTCAGTACTTC. Translation: CASRVDAQGGQYF.

CDR3 sequence: CASSLVRGQEQFF. The CDR3 nucleotides read TGTGCCAGCAGCTTAGTACGAGGGCAGGAGCAGTTCTTC. The chain combines TRBV11-3 with TRBJ2-1; the D gene is possibly TRBD2 (5 bases). Trimming shortened V by 1 base and J by 10 bases, and 11 bases separated the two germline ends. Germline loops: CDR1 SGHNT, CDR2 YENEEA. CDR3 length: 13 residues.

The chain uses TRBV7-6 and TRBJ2-7; TRBD2 agrees at 16 bases. The ends lost 3 bases at V and 10 bases at J; junction bases unmatched: 12. The CDR3 runs 17 residues. CDR1 SGHVS and CDR2 FNYEAQ come from the germline V gene. The CDR3 DNA sequence: TGTGCCAGCAGCTTTTCGGGACTAGCGGGAGGGGGGGGTACCCAGTACTTC. Translated, it gives CASSFSGLAGGGGTQYF.

The J gene is TRBJ2-1, the V gene TRBV7-8, with TRBD2 matching over 11 bases. Germline CDR1 reads SGHVS; CDR2 reads FQNEAQ. The CDR3 contains 19 residues. V was clipped by 0 bases and J by 10 bases; unmatched bases: 17. The CDR3 DNA is TGTGCCAGCAGCTTAGCGGGAACTAGCGGGAGCCGCCTCTCCGCCGAGCAGTTCTTC. Protein product: CASSLAGTSGSRLSAEQFF.

The chain carries TRBV5-1 and TRBJ2-7; the match to TRBD1 covers 12 bases. Germline-derived CDR1 and CDR2 are SGHRS and YFSETQ. Trimming cost V 5 bases and J 7 bases; bases outside gene matches: 10. The CDR3 covers 15 residues. In DNA, the CDR3 is TGCGCCAGCAGTCGGGACAGGGGGCTAGGGGGGGAGCAGTACTTC. This encodes CASSRDRGLGGEQYF.